The 12 T cell receptor beta chains below come from one sample, sequenced in a study of shared clonotypes between healthy human individuals. Sequencing was performed with immunoSEQ multiplex PCR; in TCRdb, only in-frame clones are kept and a portion is missing. The sample has some 500,000 clones; 79% are singletons. The material sequenced was PBMCs. The receptors were gathered from a woman between 35 and 50 years old in good health. Some clones in this sample may be carry-over from other donors' samples.

The chain employs TRBV25-1 and TRBJ2-2; D unresolved. The germline CDR1 and CDR2 sequences are MGHDK and SYGVNS. V shed 7 bases and J shed 0 bases, with 9 bases lying between them. The CDR3 spans 14 residues. The CDR3: CASISSANTGELFF. The DNA of the CDR3 is TGTGCCAGCATCAGCAGCGCGAACACCGGGGAGCTGTTTTTT. The full variable domain, completed using reference TRBV25-1 and TRBJ2-2, is EADIYQTPRYLVIGTGKKITLECSQTMGHDKMYWYQQDPGMELHLIHYSYGVNSTEKGDLSSESTVSRIRTEHFPLTLESARPSHTSQYLCASISSANTGELFFGEGSRLTVL.

This chain uses TRBV7-9 with TRBJ1-3; D ambiguous. CDR1 is SEHNR, CDR2 FQNEAQ, per germline (reference sequence). The CDR3 covers 14 residues. V lost 5 bases, J lost 3 bases, and 11 bases lay in between. In DNA, the CDR3 is TGTGCCAGCAGCATGAATAACCTTGGAAACACCATATATTTT. As protein: CASSMNNLGNTIYF.

This sequence joins TRBV19 and TRBJ2-3; TRBD2 matches at 14 bases. The J segment lost 5 bases and the V segment lost 6 bases, leaving 4 bases of the junction unmatched. Germline CDR1 reads LNHDA; CDR2 reads SQIVND (reference sequence). This CDR3 spans 15 amino acids. CDR3 sequence (DNA): TGTGCCAGTAGCGCAGGGACTAGCGGGAGAGATACGCAGTATTTT. Protein: CASSAGTSGRDTQYF.

The rearrangement uses TRBV28 and TRBJ1-4; TRBD1 matches at 7 bases. V was pared by 6 bases and J by 8 bases, with 18 bases of the junction left unmatched. The CDR3 loop spans 17 amino acids. The V gene's germline CDR1 is MDHEN and CDR2 SYDVKM. The CDR3 DNA is TGTGCCAGCAGCTTACCCCACACAGGGGAAGTAGGAGAAAAACTGTTTTTT. Its translation is CASSLPHTGEVGEKLFF.

The chain links TRBV5-1 to TRBJ1-1; D perhaps matches TRBD1 (5 bases). This CDR3 contains 17 residues. CDR1 SGHRS and CDR2 YFSETQ come from the germline V gene. The V and J ends lost 5 bases and 1 base respectively, with 21 bases between them. CDR3 region: CASSGDDRRIGNTEAFF. The DNA of the CDR3 is TGCGCCAGCAGTGGGGATGACAGACGGATCGGGAACACTGAAGCTTTCTTT.

This chain links TRBV18 with TRBJ1-1; D perhaps matches TRBD1 (5 bases). The CDR3 has 16 residues. Looked up from germline, CDR1 is KGHSH and CDR2 is LQKENI. V lost 2 bases and J 6 bases, leaving 19 bases between the germline ends. The CDR3 nucleotides are TGTGCCAGCTCACCAACATCCCAACATGGGGGGGCTGAAGCTTTCTTT. Protein sequence: CASSPTSQHGGAEAFF.

The rearrangement uses TRBV28 and TRBJ1-4; D remains ambiguous. The germline gives CDR1 MDHEN, CDR2 SYDVKM. V was cut by 4 bases and J by 11 bases, with 11 bases left in between. This CDR3 contains 12 residues. CDR3 in amino acids: CASSSGLDKLFF. CDR3 in DNA: TGTGCCAGCAGTTCGGGTTTAGACAAACTGTTTTTT.

The chain couples TRBV7-8 to TRBJ2-7; D tentatively reads TRBD1 or TRBD2 (5 bases each). Trimming stripped 4 bases from V and 5 bases from J, with 15 bases between. Per germline, CDR1 SGHVS and CDR2 FQNEAQ. The CDR3 has 14 residues. This chain's CDR3 is CASSSGPGSDEQYF. The CDR3 DNA reads as TGTGCCAGCAGCTCGGGACCAGGATCGGACGAGCAGTACTTC.

CDR3 coding DNA: TGTGCCAGTAGTAAATGGGACAGTCAAGAGACCCAGTACTTC. This codes for CASSKWDSQETQYF. The chain is built from TRBV19 and TRBJ2-5, with 7 bases lining up with TRBD1. Trimming removed 4 bases from V and 2 bases from J; junction bases left unmatched: 4. Looked up from germline, CDR1 is LNHDA and CDR2 is SQIVND (reference sequence). The CDR3 spans 14 residues.

This rearrangement joins TRBV6-1 to TRBJ2-2, with D maybe TRBD1 (6 bases). The CDR3 totals 15 residues. V was cut by 9 bases and J by 1 base, with 15 bases left in between. Looked up from germline, CDR1 is MNHNS and CDR2 is SASEGT. CDR3 amino acids: CASGGRDLNTGELFF. As DNA, the CDR3 is TGTGCCAGTGGGGGCAGGGACCTGAACACCGGGGAGCTGTTTTTT.

This clone occurred once. V and J are TRBV5-1 and TRBJ2-3; 15 bases are a match to TRBD2. Germline CDR1 SGHRS, CDR2 YFSETQ. The V and J ends lost 4 bases and 4 bases, in that order; junction bases with no gene match: 4. The CDR3 is 16 amino acids. CDR3 residues: CASSGGTSGGSDTQYF. The CDR3 DNA is TGCGCCAGCAGCGGTGGGACTAGCGGGGGGTCAGATACGCAGTATTTT.

This clone was recorded only once. V gene TRBV5-1 combines with J gene TRBJ1-1, with TRBD1 matching over 10 bases. The trim removed 4 bases at V and 3 bases at J, leaving 6 bases unmatched. Germline V gene data show CDR1 as SGHRS and CDR2 as YFSETQ. This CDR3 comprises 15 residues. The CDR3 DNA is TGCGCCAGCAGCCCGGGGACAGGGGTGTACACTGAAGCTTTCTTT. Translated: CASSPGTGVYTEAFF.